This T cell receptor beta chain was observed in a study of Graves' ophthalmopathy and Graves' hyperthyroidism (dated by TCRdb to 2017 to 2018). At the level of the whole study: Stable hyperthyroidism was defined as no progression to ophthalmopathy within 18 months of follow-up. An independent validation cohort was composed of around 19 hyperthyroidism patients and about 17 patients who later progressed from hyperthyroidism to ophthalmopathy. To tell Graves' ophthalmopathy apart from Graves' hyperthyroidism, and to predict which patients would progress to ophthalmopathy, the study relied on TCR beta repertoire signatures. To explore V-J signatures that separate ophthalmopathy from hyperthyroidism, a discovery set of about a hundred patients was enrolled, consisting of approximately 44 with ophthalmopathy and fewer than 60 with stable hyperthyroidism. In total, around 130 blood samples were TCR-sequenced: 40 to 45 ophthalmopathy, around 75 hyperthyroidism and some 17 hyperthyroidism-to-ophthalmopathy patients. Once sampling was done, hyperthyroidism patients were given methimazole at a starting dose of 30 mg daily, while ophthalmopathy patients were given high-dose intravenous methylprednisolone. In five or six hyperthyroidism patients, the T-cell repertoires found in thyroid tissue were compared with those found in blood. What the research found in general, with its limitations: Most expanded thyroid clonotypes with a frequency above 0.001 also appeared in blood, which suggests that blood repertoires may reflect the immune response in the thyroid. In cross-validation, the 13-signature model distinguished ophthalmopathy from stable hyperthyroidism with around 90% sensitivity and approximately 81% specificity, while in the test set the corresponding values were approximately 80% and 75%. No statistical method was used to predetermine the sample size, and group allocation was not hidden from the investigators. In validation, the model predicted ophthalmopathy progression with 55% to 71% sensitivity and roughly 78% specificity; roughly 11 predicted patients were CT-confirmed with GO in a median of approximately six months.

As for this clonotype: What antigen it recognizes has not been identified. Base qualities are not provided; no much larger clone lies one nucleotide away.

Hyperthyroidism patients were newly diagnosed, with disease duration under 2 months, and aged 18 to 65 years. Patients were excluded if they had other autoimmune diseases, uncontrolled infections, pregnancy or lactation. Clinical symptoms, serum thyroxine, TRAb, thyroid ultrasound and orbital computed tomography were used for diagnosis. Trizol reagent was used to extract the total RNA, and its quality was then checked on an Agilent 2100 Bioanalyzer. For repertoire sequencing, the TCR beta CDR3 regions were amplified from RNA transcripts. The first round of RT-PCR was done with HTBI primers and the Qiagen OneStep RT-PCR kit, and was followed by a second round of multiplex PCR, then size selection and purification. Libraries were sequenced on an Illumina HiSeq2000 using paired-end 100 bp reads. Concerning the study's data processing: SOAPnuke was used to process the reads, removing any read that contained adapters or uncalled bases, had a mean Phred below 15, or lacked an exact match to the constant primer or identifier. COPE v1.2.5 was used to merge the high-quality paired reads. Unique nucleotide sequences were defined as clonotypes and aligned to IMGT TRB V, D and J references using MiTCR v1.1. Analysis was restricted to V-J combinations with a frequency above 0.0001, which covered roughly 99% of repertoires. For each V-J combination, a TCR clonal expansion and chaos score was defined as the ratio of F50 clonal expansion to chaos observed in the TCRdist matrix. Welch's t-statistics and random forest were used to reduce features to 10 to 15 V-J combinations, which were fed into a naive Bayes classifier. The similarity between thyroid and blood repertoires was quantified using the Morisita-Horn index. In TCRdb, the public reads were trimmed at Q25 with fastp and aligned with MiXCR, with productive beta chains retained. Merged by CDR3 protein, the rows form single entries marked with the most common genes and DNA. TCRdb assigned the V and J calls; the authors' analysis was not used. Within this sample are around 1,000,000 distinct CDR3 sequences, with roughly 35% of them counted one time only. Of the sample, approximately 12% is held by the ten largest clones.

The sequence derives from an adult man with Graves' hyperthyroidism. Material for sequencing was peripheral blood or thyroid tissue (not recorded which).

The CDR3 in this case is CASSVAGGPPNEQYF. At the DNA level, the sequence is TGTGCCAGCAGCGTCGCAGGGGGACCCCCCAACGAGCAGTACTTC. The rearranged segments are TRBV9 and TRBJ2-7; TRBD1 lines up with 7 middle nucleotides. Including cysteine and phenylalanine, the CDR3 has 15 amino acids. CDR3 DNA only is kept here, 45 bases in frame from base 1. The germline V gene gives CDR1 as SGDLS and CDR2 as YYNGEE. Trimming leaves V shorter by 2 bases and J shorter by 5 bases, with the junction holding 10 bases beyond the gene matches.